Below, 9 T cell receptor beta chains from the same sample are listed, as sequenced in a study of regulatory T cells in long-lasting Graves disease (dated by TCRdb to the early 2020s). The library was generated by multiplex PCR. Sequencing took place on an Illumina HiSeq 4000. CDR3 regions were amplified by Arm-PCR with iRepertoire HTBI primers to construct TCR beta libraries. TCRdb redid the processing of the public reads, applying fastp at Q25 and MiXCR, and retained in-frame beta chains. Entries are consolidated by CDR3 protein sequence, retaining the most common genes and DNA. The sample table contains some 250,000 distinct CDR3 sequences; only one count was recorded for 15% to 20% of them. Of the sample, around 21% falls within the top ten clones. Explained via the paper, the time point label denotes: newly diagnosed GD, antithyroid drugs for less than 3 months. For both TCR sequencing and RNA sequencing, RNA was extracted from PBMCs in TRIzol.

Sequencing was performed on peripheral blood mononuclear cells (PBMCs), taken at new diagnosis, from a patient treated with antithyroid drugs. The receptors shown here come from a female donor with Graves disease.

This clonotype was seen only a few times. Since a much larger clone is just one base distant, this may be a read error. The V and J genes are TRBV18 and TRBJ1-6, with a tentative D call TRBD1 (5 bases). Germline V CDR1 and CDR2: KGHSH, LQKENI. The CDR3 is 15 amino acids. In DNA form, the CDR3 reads TGTGCCAGCTCACCCGCCGGGACTGTCTATTCACCCCCCCACTTT. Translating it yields CASSPAGTVYSPPHF.

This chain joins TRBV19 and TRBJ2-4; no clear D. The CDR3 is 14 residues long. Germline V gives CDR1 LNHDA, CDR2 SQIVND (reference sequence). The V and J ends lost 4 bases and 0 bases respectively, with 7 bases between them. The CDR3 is CASSTSAAKNIQYF. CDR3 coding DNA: TGTGCCAGTAGTACGAGCGCAGCCAAAAACATTCAGTACTTC.

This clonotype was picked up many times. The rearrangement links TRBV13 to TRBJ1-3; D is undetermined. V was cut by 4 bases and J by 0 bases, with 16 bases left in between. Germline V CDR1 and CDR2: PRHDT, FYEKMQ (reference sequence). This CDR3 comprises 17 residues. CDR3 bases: TGTGCCAGCAGCTCATACTATTCGACCTACTCTGGAAACACCATATATTTT. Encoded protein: CASSSYYSTYSGNTIYF.

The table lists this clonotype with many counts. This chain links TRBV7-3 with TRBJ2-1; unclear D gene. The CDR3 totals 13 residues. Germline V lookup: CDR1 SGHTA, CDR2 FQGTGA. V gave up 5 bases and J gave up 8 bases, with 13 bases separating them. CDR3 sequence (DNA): TGTGCCAGCAGCCTGCTAGTTAGGGATGAGCAGTTCTTC. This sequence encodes CASSLLVRDEQFF.

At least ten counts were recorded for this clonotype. The CDR3 reads CAWRLAGGLLEQYF. The DNA of the CDR3 is TGTGCCTGGAGACTAGCGGGAGGCCTCCTTGAGCAGTATTTT. The rearrangement joins TRBV30 to TRBJ2-3; 12 bases line up with TRBD2. Germline V gene sequence: CDR1 GTSNPN, CDR2 SVGIG (reference sequence). The CDR3 has 14 amino acids. The ends lost 3 bases at V and 11 bases at J; junction bases unmatched: 9.

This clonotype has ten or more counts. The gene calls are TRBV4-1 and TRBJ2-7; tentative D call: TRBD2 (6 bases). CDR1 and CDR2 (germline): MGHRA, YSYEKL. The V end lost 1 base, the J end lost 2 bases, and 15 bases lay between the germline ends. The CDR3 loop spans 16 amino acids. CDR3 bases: TGCGCCAGCAGCCAAGTCGCGGTAGCGGAGGCCTACGAGCAGTACTTC. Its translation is CASSQVAVAEAYEQYF.

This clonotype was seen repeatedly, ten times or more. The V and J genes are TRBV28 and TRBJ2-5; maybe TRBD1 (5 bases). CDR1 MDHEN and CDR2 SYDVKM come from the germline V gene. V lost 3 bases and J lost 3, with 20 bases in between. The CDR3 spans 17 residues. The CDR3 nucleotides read TGTGCCAGCAGTTTTAACAGGAAAGTTCAGGGCGAAGAGACCCAGTACTTC. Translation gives CASSFNRKVQGEETQYF. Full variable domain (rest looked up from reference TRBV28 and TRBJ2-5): DVKVTQSSRYLVKRTGEKVFLECVQDMDHENMFWYRQDPGLGLRLIYFSYDVKMKEKGDIPEGYSVSREKKERFSLILESASTNQTSMYLCASSFNRKVQGEETQYFGPGTRLLVL.

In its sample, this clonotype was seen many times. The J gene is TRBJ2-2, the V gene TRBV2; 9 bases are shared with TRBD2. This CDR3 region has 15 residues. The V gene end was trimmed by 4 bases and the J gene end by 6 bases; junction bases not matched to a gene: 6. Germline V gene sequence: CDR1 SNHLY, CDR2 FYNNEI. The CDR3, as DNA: TGTGCCAGCAGTGTGTTAGCGGGAGTGTCCGGGGAGCTGTTTTTT. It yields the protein CASSVLAGVSGELFF.

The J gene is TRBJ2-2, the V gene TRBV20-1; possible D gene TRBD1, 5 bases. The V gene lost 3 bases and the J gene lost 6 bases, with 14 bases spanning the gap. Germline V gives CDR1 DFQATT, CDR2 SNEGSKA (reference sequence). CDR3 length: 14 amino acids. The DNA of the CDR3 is TGCAGTGCTAGGGACGACAGTCTGGCCGGGGAGCTGTTTTTT. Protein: CSARDDSLAGELFF.